What follows are 5 T cell receptor beta chains derived from one specimen sequenced in a study of tumor-infiltrating lymphocytes in primary liver carcinoma. Researchers generated TCR beta cDNA from approximately 0.55 ug of total RNA, relying on a constant-region primer. For TCR beta, libraries were produced by three nested multiplex PCR rounds using slightly modified ARM-PCR. TRBV1-TRBV30 forward and Cbeta reverse primers drove the first two roughly 10-cycle rounds. TCRdb reprocessed the multiplex PCR reads via MiXCR and lists one record per CDR3 protein. This table holds 310,000 or so distinct CDR3 sequences, less than 65% found once. Blood RNA originated from unsorted whole blood, with germline DNA additionally extracted. Sample: peripheral blood. The receptors come from a man aged 40-49 years with primary liver carcinoma and hepatitis B virus infection.

As to this clonotype: One junction end does not reproduce the germline sequence, and a read error may be involved. V and J are TRBV11-2 and TRBJ1-1, with no clear D. Germline loops: CDR1 SGHAT, CDR2 FQNNGV. The CDR3 extends over 13 amino acids. The CDR3 loop reads CANSLTSNIEAFF. The CDR3 DNA sequence: TGTGCCAACAGCCTGACATCGAACATTGAGGCTTTCTTT. Looking up the rest from reference TRBV11-2 and TRBJ1-1 gives the full variable domain: EAGVAQSPRYKIIEKRQSVAFWCNPISGHATLYWYQQILGQGPKLLIQFQNNGVVDDSQLPKDRFSAERLKGVDSTLKIQPAKLEDSAVYLCANSLTSNIEAFFGQGTRLTVV.

Concerning this clonotype itself: The final CDR3 position lacks the conserved phenylalanine or tryptophan, pointing to a likely read error. The V and J genes are TRBV11-2 and TRBJ2-7, with TRBD2 identical over 10 bases. J gave up 7 bases and V 3 bases, and 9 bases lay outside the gene matches. This CDR3 is 15 amino acids long. Germline V gene data show CDR1 as SGHAT and CDR2 as FQNNGV. This CDR3 reads CASSFPTSGCGEQYL. The DNA for the CDR3 is TGTGCCAGCAGCTTCCCGACTAGCGGGTGTGGTGAGCAGTACCTC.

This clonotype was observed a few times. The chain employs TRBV5-6 and TRBJ2-3; D gene ambiguous. The ends were cut back, 0 bases at V and 6 bases at J, with 8 bases in the middle. CDR1 SGHDT and CDR2 YYEEEE come from the germline V gene. This CDR3 region has 13 residues. CDR3 region: CASSLAAQDTQYF. The CDR3 nucleotides are TGTGCCAGCAGCTTGGCTGCCCAGGATACGCAGTATTTT.

This clonotype was detected many times. The CDR3 spells CASSGPGQGIHEQYF. DNA for the CDR3: TGTGCCAGCAGCGGACCGGGACAGGGAATCCACGAGCAGTACTTC. V gene TRBV6-5 combines with J gene TRBJ2-7, with TRBD1 matching 9 bases. The V and J ends lost 6 bases and 5 bases, in that order; junction bases with no gene match: 11. The CDR3 length is 15 residues. The germline gives CDR1 MNHEY, CDR2 SVGAGI.

As regards this clonotype: Given the absence of the conserved phenylalanine or tryptophan at the CDR3 end, a read error is likely. This CDR3 reads CASSLYGWSDTQYV. CDR3 DNA sequence: TGTGCCAGCAGCTTATATGGGTGGTCAGATACTCAGTATGTT. This chain links TRBV11-2 with TRBJ2-3; D gene unclear. CDR1 and CDR2 (germline): SGHAT, FQNNGV. This CDR3 contains 14 residues.